This T cell receptor beta chain was recovered during a study of post-analysis software for immune sequencing data. V trimming: 3 bases; J trimming: 3 bases; junction bases outside the gene matches: 1. CDR3 length: 13 residues. The germline V gene encodes CDR1 SQVTM and CDR2 ANQGSEA. Tagging with unique molecular identifiers was a feature of the TCR beta cDNA libraries. Between about 0.85 and 11 million T cells gave rise to 500,000 to 650,000 cDNA molecules. TCRdb analysed the PCR reads with MiXCR anew, one entry per CDR3 protein. Of under 900,000 distinct CDR3 sequences in the sample, about 53% were seen once. Study observations and caveats: Relative to controls, patients had 4 or 5 TRBV segments at higher frequency, with TRBV5-6, TRBV5-1 and TRBV20-1 among these. Batch-matched samples strongly co-clustered by F measure. In multiple sclerosis, normalized Chao1 diversity was significantly below that of controls.

This clonotype showed up many times. Its antigen is unidentified. The rearrangement links TRBV29-1 to TRBJ1-5; TRBD1 matches at 8 bases. The receptor's source is a girl under 18 with multiple sclerosis. The material sequenced was blood. CDR3 sequence (DNA): TGCAGCGTTGATCAGGGGGCCAATCAGCCCCAGCATTTT. Protein: CSVDQGANQPQHF.